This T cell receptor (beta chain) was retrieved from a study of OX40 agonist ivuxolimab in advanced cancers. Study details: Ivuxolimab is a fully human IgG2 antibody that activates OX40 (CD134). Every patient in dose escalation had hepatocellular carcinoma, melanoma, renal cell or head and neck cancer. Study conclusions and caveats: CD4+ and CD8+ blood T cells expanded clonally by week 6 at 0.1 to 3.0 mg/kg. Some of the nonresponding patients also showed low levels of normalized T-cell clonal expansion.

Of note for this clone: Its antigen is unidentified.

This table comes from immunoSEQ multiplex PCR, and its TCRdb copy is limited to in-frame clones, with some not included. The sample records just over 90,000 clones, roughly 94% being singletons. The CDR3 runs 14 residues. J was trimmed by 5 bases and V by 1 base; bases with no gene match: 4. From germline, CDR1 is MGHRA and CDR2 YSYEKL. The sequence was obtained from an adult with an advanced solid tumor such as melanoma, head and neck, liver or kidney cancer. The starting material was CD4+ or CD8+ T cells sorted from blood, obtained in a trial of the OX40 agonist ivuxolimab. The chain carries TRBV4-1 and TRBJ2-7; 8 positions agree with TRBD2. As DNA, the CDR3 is TGCGCCAGCAGCCAAGGGACTAGCAACGACGAGCAGTACTTC. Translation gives CASSQGTSNDEQYF.